Listed here are 27 T cell receptor beta chains from one sample, sequenced in a study of T cells in women clearing cervical HPV infection. The assay was immunoSEQ multiplex PCR, and TCRdb's table has in-frame clones only and misses some. In all, the sample yields roughly 40,000 clones. The sample comprised blood buffy coat. Receptor source: a woman between 18 and 69 years old with a cervical HPV16 infection that either progressed to CIN3+ or cleared (not recorded which).

Remarks on this clone: The CDR3 end falls 3 residues outside the read, so it is completed with the germline J gene. The chain recombines TRBV14 with TRBJ2-3; maybe TRBD2 (7 bases). The V and J ends lost 4 bases and 0 bases respectively, with 17 bases between them. CDR3 size: 17 residues. Germline lookup yields CDR1 SGHDN and CDR2 FVKESK. The CDR3 is CASSRSRGGPSTDTQYF. The sequenced part of the CDR3 DNA is TGTGCCAGCAGCCGGTCGAGGGGGGGTCCTAGCACAGATACG.

Worth noting for this clone: The read halts 3 residues ahead of the CDR3 end, with the missing end drawn from the germline J gene. The gene calls are TRBV27 and TRBJ2-7, with D possibly matching TRBD2 (6 bases). V lost 4 bases and J 5 bases, leaving 21 bases between the germline ends. Germline lookup yields CDR1 MNHEY and CDR2 SMNVEV (reference sequence). The CDR3 is made up of 16 amino acids. The CDR3 here is CASSSFEGLMFHEQYF. CDR3 bases read: TGTGCCAGCAGTTCATTTGAGGGACTGATGTTCCACGAG.

CDR3 DNA, as far as it was read: TGTGCCAGCAGCTTCGGGACAAACTCCTACGAG. The encoded protein is CASSFGTNSYE. The entire CDR3 sequence reads CASSFGTNSYEQYF. The chain couples TRBV5-4 to TRBJ2-7; D may be TRBD1 (6 bases). The sequenced fragment ends 3 residues before the CDR3 boundary, so the rest is inferred from the germline J gene. The CDR3 has 14 amino acids. V lost 2 bases to trimming and J lost 0 bases, with 9 bases between them. CDR1 SGHNT and CDR2 YYREEE come from the germline V gene (reference sequence).

Notes on this clone: The CDR3 end is not reached by the read, which stops 3 residues before it; the germline J gene fills it in. The genes are TRBV5-1 and TRBJ2-3, with 9 bases fitting TRBD2. V gave up 8 bases and J gave up 4 bases; unmatched junction bases: 8. This CDR3 has 14 residues. Germline lookup yields CDR1 SGHRS and CDR2 YFSETQ. This CDR3 is CASLSGSGPDTQYF. CDR3 bases read: TGCGCCAGTCTTAGCGGGAGTGGGCCAGATACG.

Remarks on this clone: The CDR3 end lies 3 residues beyond the end of the read and is filled in from the germline J gene. The genes are TRBV5-5 and TRBJ1-3, with D unclear. V lost 0 bases and J lost 1, with 5 bases in between. CDR3 length: 14 residues. The germline CDR1 and CDR2 sequences are SGHKS and YYEKEE (reference sequence). The covered CDR3 bases are TGTGCCAGCAGCTTGGACCTATCTGGAAACACC. This sequence encodes CASSLDLSGNT. The whole CDR3 protein is CASSLDLSGNTIYF.

Note on this clone: The CDR3 extends 3 residues past the end of the read, so its final part is completed from the germline J gene. This chain joins TRBV7-6 and TRBJ1-2; no firm D call. This CDR3 has 14 amino acids. Germline loops: CDR1 SGHVS, CDR2 FNYEAQ. CDR3 bases read: TGTGCCAGCAGCGGAGCGGGATCCGCCTACGAC. It yields the protein CASSGAGSAYD. The whole CDR3 reads CASSGAGSAYDYTF.

For this clone: The read stops 3 residues short of the end of the CDR3; the missing end is completed from the germline J gene. This specimen includes other DNA sequences encoding the same CDR3. The chain employs TRBV19 and TRBJ1-3; possibly TRBD1 for D (5 bases). This CDR3 comprises 13 residues. Germline V lookup: CDR1 LNHDA, CDR2 SQIVND (reference sequence). Trimming took off 7 bases at V and 2 bases at J, with 9 bases between the two ends. The CDR3 region is CASTPGPGNTIYF. The CDR3 DNA, read in part, is TGTGCCAGTACCCCAGGGCCTGGAAACACC.

Details on this clone: Read coverage stops 3 residues before the CDR3 terminus; the germline J gene supplies the remainder. This chain links TRBV28 with TRBJ2-3; D not certain. Trimming took off 7 bases at V and 0 bases at J, with 14 bases between the two ends. The CDR3 spans 15 residues. Germline V lookup: CDR1 MDHEN, CDR2 SYDVKM. CDR3 amino acids: CASTLGSLSTDTQYF. The sequenced CDR3 bases are TGTGCCAGCACCCTCGGGTCACTAAGCACAGATACG.

Details on this clone: The DNA ends 3 residues before the CDR3 does, and the rest of the CDR3 is filled in from the germline J gene. The rearrangement joins TRBV19 to TRBJ2-7, with TRBD1 identical over 7 bases. V lost 3 bases to trimming and J lost 4 bases; unmatched junction nucleotides: 0. This CDR3 spans 12 amino acids. Germline values: CDR1 LNHDA, CDR2 SQIVND (reference sequence). Partial CDR3 DNA: TGTGCCAGTAGTATGGGACAGTACGAG. Translation: CASSMGQYE. The full CDR3 protein reads CASSMGQYEQYF.

In the case of this clone: The DNA ends 3 residues before the CDR3 does, and the rest of the CDR3 is filled in from the germline J gene. J is TRBJ2-7 and V is TRBV28, with 10 positions matching TRBD1. This CDR3 region has 16 residues. Germline V CDR1 and CDR2: MDHEN, SYDVKM. J lost 3 bases, V lost 6 bases, and 11 bases had no gene match. The CDR3 loop reads CASRSTSGTGDYEQYF. CDR3 bases read: TGTGCCAGCAGATCCACTTCCGGGACAGGGGACTACGAG.

The CDR3 sequence is CASSLGQGANYGYTF. CDR3 DNA, as far as it was read: TGTGCCAGCAGCTTGGGGCAGGGAGCTAACTATGGC. The chain uses TRBV5-6 and TRBJ1-2; possible D gene TRBD1, 5 bases. The CDR3 end lies 3 residues beyond the end of the read and is filled in from the germline J gene. The CDR3 runs to 15 residues. The ends were cut back, 0 bases at V and 0 bases at J, with 9 bases in the middle. CDR1 and CDR2 from the germline V gene are SGHDT and YYEEEE.

Turning to this clone: The CDR3 extends 3 residues past the end of the read, so its final part is completed from the germline J gene. The rearrangement joins TRBV10-3 to TRBJ2-3; 10 nucleotides agree with TRBD2. Germline values: CDR1 ENHRY, CDR2 SYGVKD. The CDR3 extends over 16 amino acids. The ends lost 2 bases at V and 6 bases at J; junction bases unmatched: 8. The CDR3 is CAISEEGAGGLDTQYF. Incomplete CDR3 DNA: TGTGCCATCAGTGAGGAAGGAGCGGGAGGGCTGGATACG.

Details on this clone: The read ends 3 residues early relative to the CDR3; the germline J gene fills the gap. The J gene is TRBJ2-3, the V gene TRBV11-2, with D possibly being TRBD1 (6 bases). Germline-derived CDR1 and CDR2 are SGHAT and FQNNGV. The CDR3 runs 13 residues. Partial CDR3 DNA: TGTGCCTCGGGCCAGGGGCTGCGAGAGACG. Translated, it gives CASGQGLRET. The whole CDR3 protein is CASGQGLRETQYF.

Comments on this clone: From the germline J gene comes the end of the CDR3, since the read stops 3 residues before it. This chain links TRBV19 with TRBJ2-3; 10 positions agree with TRBD2. Germline loops: CDR1 LNHDA, CDR2 SQIVND (reference sequence). Losses at the gene ends were 8 bases for V and 4 bases for J; bases not matched to a gene: 9. The CDR3 has 15 residues. CDR3 in amino acids: CASSSGSRGSDTQYF. The part of the CDR3 DNA that was read is TGTGCCAGTTCTAGCGGGAGTAGGGGATCAGATACG. The full variable domain, in which reference TRBV19 and TRBJ2-3 provide the parts outside the CDR3, is DGGITQSPKYLFRKEGQNVTLSCEQNLNHDAMYWYRQDPGQGLRLIYYSQIVNDFQKGDIAEGYSVSREKKESFPLTVTSAQKNPTAFYLCASSSGSRGSDTQYFGPGTRLTVL.

CDR3 DNA, as far as it was read: TGTGCTAGTGCCTCCTCGGGGACCGGGGAG. Translating it yields CASASSGTGE. The CDR3, in full, reads CASASSGTGELFF. The rearrangement uses TRBV12-5 and TRBJ2-2; tentatively, D is TRBD2 (5 bases). The CDR3 end falls 3 residues outside the read, so it is completed with the germline J gene. V was cut by 7 bases and J by 5 bases, with 11 bases left in between. CDR3 length: 13 residues. Germline values: CDR1 LGHNT, CDR2 FRNRAP.

On this clone itself: The CDR3 goes on 3 residues after the read ends, and that part is filled in from the germline J gene. V is TRBV27 and J is TRBJ2-2; perhaps D is TRBD1 or TRBD2 (5 bases each). CDR1 is MNHEY, CDR2 SMNVEV, per germline (reference sequence). This CDR3 spans 15 amino acids. Incomplete CDR3 DNA: TGTGCCAGCAGTCCGAGGGGTTCGGGTAATGAAAAG. It is translated as CASSPRGSGNEK. The CDR3 in its entirety is CASSPRGSGNEKLFF.

For this clone: The read terminates 3 residues before the CDR3 end, so the remaining end is supplied by the germline J gene. The chain couples TRBV7-2 to TRBJ1-1, with 9 bases aligning to TRBD1. The J segment lost 4 bases and the V segment lost 4 bases, leaving 7 bases of the junction unmatched. Germline loops: CDR1 SGHTA, CDR2 FQGNSA. CDR3 length: 15 residues. CDR3 DNA (partial): TGTGCCAGCAGCTCTCCGGGACAGGGTGGCACTGAA. Translation gives CASSSPGQGGTE. The CDR3 reads in full as CASSSPGQGGTEAFF.

Of note for this clone: The missing CDR3 end, 3 residues past where the read stops, is filled in from the germline J gene. The J gene is TRBJ1-2, the V gene TRBV18; perhaps TRBD1 as D (5 bases). Germline V gene lookup returns CDR1 KGHSH and CDR2 LQKENI. The CDR3 runs to 17 residues. The CDR3 bases that were read are TGTGCCAGCTCACCGGAGACCCCGGGACTAGCGGGAGATGAC. Amino acid sequence: CASSPETPGLAGDD. The whole CDR3 region reads CASSPETPGLAGDDYTF.

About this clone: The sequence runs out 3 residues before the end of the CDR3; the remainder is reconstructed from the germline J gene. V and J are TRBV4-2 and TRBJ2-5, with 8 bases matching TRBD1. Germline V gene data show CDR1 as LGHNA and CDR2 as YNFKEQ. The junction had 8 bases not matched to a gene; V was cut back by 0 bases and J by 5 bases. The CDR3 is 16 residues long. CDR3 amino acids: CASSQDPGQATETQYF. CDR3 bases read: TGTGCCAGCAGCCAAGATCCGGGACAGGCCACGGAGACC.

In the case of this clone: The CDR3 end is not reached by the read, which stops 3 residues before it; the germline J gene fills it in. This chain joins TRBV5-4 and TRBJ2-7, with 7 positions matching TRBD2. Per the germline V gene, CDR1 is SGHNT and CDR2 is YYREEE (reference sequence). Trimming removed 0 bases from V and 0 bases from J; junction bases left unmatched: 3. The CDR3 loop spans 15 amino acids. CDR3 sequence reads: CASSLVQRGSYEQYF. Incomplete CDR3 DNA: TGTGCCAGCAGCTTGGTTCAGCGGGGCTCCTACGAG.

Remarks on this clone: The read is 3 residues too short to cover the CDR3 end, so that end is filled in from the germline J gene. V and J are TRBV9 and TRBJ2-2, with D unresolved. This CDR3 comprises 13 residues. V was pared by 7 bases and J by 0 bases, with 7 bases between. The germline V gene has CDR1 SGDLS and CDR2 YYNGEE. CDR3: CASSRSNTGELFF. Incomplete CDR3 DNA: TGTGCCAGCTCGCGGTCGAACACCGGGGAG. The full variable domain, in which reference TRBV9 and TRBJ2-2 provide the parts outside the CDR3, is DSGVTQTPKHLITATGQRVTLRCSPRSGDLSVYWYQQSLDQGLQFLIQYYNGEERAKGNILERFSAQQFPDLHSELNLSSLELGDSALYFCASSRSNTGELFFGEGSRLTVL.

A remark on this clone: Sequencing ends 3 residues short of the CDR3 end; the germline J gene provides the rest. The chain joins TRBV30 to TRBJ1-1; TRBD1 matches 8 bases. The CDR3 runs 13 residues. Trimming took 5 bases from V and 3 from J; bases not matched to a gene: 5. CDR1 GTSNPN and CDR2 SVGIG come from the germline V gene (reference sequence). The part of the CDR3 DNA that was read is TGTGCCTGGCGCGGACAGGGTTACACTGAA. It specifies CAWRGQGYTE. The full CDR3 sequence reads CAWRGQGYTEAFF.

The part of the CDR3 DNA that was read is TGTGCCAGCAGCGACTCCACATTTATGGGAAACACC. Encoded protein: CASSDSTFMGNT. The entire CDR3 sequence reads CASSDSTFMGNTIYF. The J gene is TRBJ1-3, the V gene TRBV11-2; unclear D gene. The read halts 3 residues ahead of the CDR3 end, with the missing end drawn from the germline J gene. This CDR3 region has 15 residues. CDR1 is SGHAT, CDR2 FQNNGV, per germline. Trimming left V 5 bases short and J 4 bases short, with 15 bases between.

Turning to this clone: The read ends 3 residues shy of where the CDR3 ends; the end is completed using the germline J gene. The rearrangement joins TRBV20-1 to TRBJ1-1; D is undetermined. The germline gives CDR1 DFQATT, CDR2 SNEGSKA (reference sequence). The CDR3 extends over 16 amino acids. V lost 6 bases, J lost 0 bases, and 20 bases lay in between. The sequenced CDR3 bases are TGCAGTGCGGTTTATCCTCACACAGCTATGAACACTGAA. Protein: CSAVYPHTAMNTE. The complete CDR3 protein is CSAVYPHTAMNTEAFF.

As to this clone: The sequenced fragment ends 3 residues before the CDR3 boundary, so the rest is inferred from the germline J gene. J is TRBJ2-3 and V is TRBV5-1; 7 nucleotides match TRBD1. Germline lookup yields CDR1 SGHRS and CDR2 YFSETQ. This CDR3 is built from 14 residues. CDR3 residues: CASSYTGQPETQYF. The CDR3 DNA, read in part, is TGCGCCAGCAGCTATACGGGACAGCCGGAGACG.

Regarding this clone: Sequencing ends 3 residues short of the CDR3 end; the germline J gene provides the rest. This rearrangement joins TRBV9 to TRBJ2-4; D might be TRBD1 (5 bases). The ends were cut back, 0 bases at V and 6 bases at J, with 7 bases in the middle. The germline CDR1 and CDR2 sequences are SGDLS and YYNGEE. This CDR3 is 13 amino acids long. The CDR3 protein is CASSVEGLNIQYF. The CDR3 bases that were read are TGTGCCAGCAGCGTAGAGGGGCTAAACATT.

Comment on this clone: The sequenced fragment ends 3 residues before the CDR3 boundary, so the rest is inferred from the germline J gene. The chain uses TRBV12-3 or TRBV12-4 and TRBJ2-1, with TRBD1 identical over 7 bases. The CDR3 has 15 residues. V shed 5 bases, J shed 3 bases, and the junction held 7 bases outside the gene matches. CDR3 DNA, as far as it was read: TGTGCCAGCAGTCAAGAGGGGGCTGGCTACAATGAG. Translating gives CASSQEGAGYNE. The complete CDR3 protein is CASSQEGAGYNEQFF.